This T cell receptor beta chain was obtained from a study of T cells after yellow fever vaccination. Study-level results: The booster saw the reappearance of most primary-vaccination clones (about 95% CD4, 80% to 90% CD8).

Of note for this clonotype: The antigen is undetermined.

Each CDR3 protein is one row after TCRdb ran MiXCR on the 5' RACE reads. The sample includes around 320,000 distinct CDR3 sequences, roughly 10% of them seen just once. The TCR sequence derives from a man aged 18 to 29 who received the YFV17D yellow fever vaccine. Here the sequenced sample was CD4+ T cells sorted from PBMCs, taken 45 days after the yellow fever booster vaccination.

As DNA, the CDR3 is TGCGCCAGCAGCCAAAAGGGGACTGGGGCCAACGTCCTGACTTTC. Protein sequence: CASSQKGTGANVLTF. The chain has TRBV4-1 and TRBJ2-6; possible D gene TRBD1, 5 bases. The CDR3 consists of 15 residues. Between the trimmed V and J ends, which lost 2 bases and 2 bases, there was a span of 7 bases. Germline-derived CDR1 and CDR2 are MGHRA and YSYEKL.